This entry lists 32 T cell receptor beta chains sequenced from one sample in a study of blood T cell repertoires in COVID-19. Method: immunoSEQ multiplex PCR; TCRdb's copy keeps in-frame clones and lacks some. The table records 90,000 to 100,000 clones, about 85% of them present only once. The sequenced sample was peripheral blood. These receptors were collected from a human donor in a cohort sampled during active COVID-19.

The rearrangement links TRBV24-1 to TRBJ1-4; 9 nucleotides match TRBD1. V shed 6 bases, J shed 7 bases, and the junction held 14 bases outside the gene matches. This CDR3 has 17 residues. CDR1 and CDR2 from the germline V gene are KGHDR and SFDVKD. This CDR3 is CATSTGTGSVTGEKLFF. CDR3 sequence (DNA): TGTGCCACCAGTACCGGGACAGGGAGTGTGACTGGTGAAAAACTGTTTTTT.

This rearrangement joins TRBV6-5 to TRBJ2-1; D is perhaps TRBD2 (7 bases). Germline V gene sequence: CDR1 MNHEY, CDR2 SVGAGI. Trimming cost V 5 bases and J 14 bases, with 16 bases left between them. This CDR3 has 12 residues. The CDR3 sequence: CASSPSGGTEFF. The CDR3 region has the DNA TGTGCCAGCAGTCCGTCGGGGGGCACAGAGTTCTTC.

CDR3 in amino acids: CASSVGSSPLHF. The DNA of the CDR3 is TGTGCCAGCAGTGTGGGCTCATCACCCCTCCACTTT. This rearrangement joins TRBV25-1 to TRBJ1-6; D ambiguous. Germline V gives CDR1 MGHDK, CDR2 SYGVNS. V was shortened by 4 bases and J by 10 bases, with 8 bases between the two germline ends. There are 12 residues in the CDR3.

This clone is medium-sized. The chain carries TRBV27 and TRBJ1-4; D possibly corresponds to TRBD1 (5 bases). CDR3 size: 14 residues. In germline, CDR1 is MNHEY, CDR2 SMNVEV (reference sequence). V was clipped by 2 bases and J by 8 bases, with 12 bases between them. The CDR3, as DNA: TGTGCCAGCAGTTTACGGGGGTCTTACGAAAAACTGTTTTTT. Protein product: CASSLRGSYEKLFF. The full variable domain, rest sourced from reference TRBV27 and TRBJ1-4, is EAQVTQNPRYLITVTGKKLTVTCSQNMNHEYMSWYRQDPGLGLRQIYYSMNVEVTDKGDVPEGYKVSRKEKRNFPLILESPSPNQTSLYFCASSLRGSYEKLFFGSGTQLSVL.

The genes are TRBV9 and TRBJ2-2, with TRBD1 matching 9 bases. The CDR3 covers 16 residues. With 4 bases clipped from V and 2 bases from J, the junction kept 6 bases outside the gene matches. CDR1 is SGDLS and CDR2 is YYNGEE in the germline V gene. CDR3 in DNA: TGTGCCAGCAGCCCCCGACAGGGGGTTAACACCGGGGAGCTGTTTTTT. Its protein product is CASSPRQGVNTGELFF.

The chain links TRBV4-1 to TRBJ1-6; TRBD1 might be the D (5 bases). Germline V CDR1 and CDR2: MGHRA, YSYEKL. V dropped 2 bases and J dropped 0 bases, with 17 bases sitting between them. The CDR3 loop spans 19 amino acids. The CDR3 DNA follows: TGCGCCAGCAGCCAAAGGGGTGTATCAGGAAGCTCCTATAATTCACCCCTCCACTTT. This gives the protein CASSQRGVSGSSYNSPLHF.

The V gene is TRBV6-2 or TRBV6-3, the J gene TRBJ2-7; D not resolved. From germline, CDR1 is MNHEY and CDR2 SVGEGT. V was shortened by 3 bases and J by 7 bases, with 19 bases between the two germline ends. The CDR3 length is 15 residues. The DNA for the CDR3 is TGTGCCAGCAGTTATATCGTTGGCAGGCAACCGGAGCAGTACTTC. This sequence encodes CASSYIVGRQPEQYF.

CDR3 amino acids: CATSSSGGPQTAVVIEQFF. In DNA, the CDR3 is TGTGCCACCAGCAGCAGCGGCGGACCACAGACGGCCGTAGTAATAGAGCAGTTCTTC. The J gene is TRBJ2-1, the V gene TRBV15; D may be TRBD2 (5 bases). The CDR3 length is 19 residues. The V end was cut by 3 bases, the J end by 10 bases, with 31 bases between. Per germline, CDR1 LNHNV and CDR2 YYDKDF (reference sequence).

The V and J genes are TRBV4-2 and TRBJ2-3; TRBD2 aligns across 8 bases. The J segment lost 10 bases and the V segment lost 1 base, leaving 13 bases of the junction unmatched. The CDR3 sequence is 16 residues long. CDR1 is LGHNA, CDR2 YNFKEQ, per germline. The CDR3: CASSQVDGGGRSAQYF. CDR3 DNA: TGTGCCAGCAGCCAAGTAGACGGGGGCGGGAGGTCTGCGCAGTATTTT.

J is TRBJ2-1 and V is TRBV24-1; 9 bases align to TRBD2. The trim removed 1 base at V and 9 bases at J, leaving 15 bases unmatched. The germline CDR1 and CDR2 sequences are KGHDR and SFDVKD. CDR3 length: 18 amino acids. The CDR3 region has the DNA TGTGCCACCAGTGATTTAGGGGCCTTCGCGGGAGGGCCAAGTGAGCAGTTCTTC. The encoded protein is CATSDLGAFAGGPSEQFF.

The chain is built from TRBV10-3 and TRBJ1-6; TRBD1 agrees at 7 bases. Trimming removed 1 base from V and 10 bases from J; junction bases left unmatched: 13. This CDR3 spans 17 amino acids. Germline CDR1 reads ENHRY; CDR2 reads SYGVKD. CDR3 region: CAISELSRQGRGSPLHF. The CDR3 DNA follows: TGTGCCATCAGTGAGTTGTCAAGACAGGGAAGGGGCTCACCCCTCCACTTT.

This chain uses TRBV19 with TRBJ2-1, with D maybe TRBD1 (6 bases). V lost 9 bases, J lost 2 bases, and 11 bases lay in between. CDR3 length: 13 amino acids. The germline V gene has CDR1 LNHDA and CDR2 SQIVND (reference sequence). This chain's CDR3 is CASATGPYNEQFF. As DNA, the CDR3 is TGTGCCAGCGCGACAGGTCCCTACAATGAGCAGTTCTTC.

This chain links TRBV7-8 with TRBJ1-4; D not certain. The CDR3 loop spans 13 amino acids. The V gene lost 4 bases and the J gene lost 4 bases, with 7 bases spanning the gap. Germline V gives CDR1 SGHVS, CDR2 FQNEAQ. CDR3 in amino acids: CASSSTVNEKLFF. The DNA for the CDR3 is TGTGCCAGCAGCTCAACAGTTAATGAAAAACTGTTTTTT.

This clone occurred once. This chain connects TRBV5-1 to TRBJ2-7; a weak D match, TRBD2 (5 bases). The CDR3 runs 12 residues. CDR1 and CDR2 from the germline V gene are SGHRS and YFSETQ. With 1 base removed from V and 7 bases from J, the gap between germline ends came to 9 bases. The CDR3 here is CASSLIPGEQYF. The CDR3 coding sequence is TGCGCCAGCAGCTTGATCCCGGGGGAGCAGTACTTC.

The chain carries TRBV4-1 and TRBJ2-7; D remains unclear. The germline V gene encodes CDR1 MGHRA and CDR2 YSYEKL. The V end lost 0 bases, the J end lost 5 bases, and 11 bases lay between the germline ends. The CDR3 is 14 amino acids. This CDR3 reads CASSQDLPRDEQYF. The CDR3 bases are TGCGCCAGCAGCCAAGATTTACCCCGGGACGAGCAGTACTTC.

A single count supports this clone. The chain links TRBV5-1 to TRBJ1-1; the match to TRBD1 covers 7 bases. Germline-derived CDR1 and CDR2 are SGHRS and YFSETQ. This CDR3 has 13 amino acids. V lost 4 bases to trimming and J lost 5 bases; unmatched junction nucleotides: 5. The CDR3, as DNA: TGCGCCAGCAGCCGACAGGGCGGGACTGAAGCTTTCTTT. This encodes CASSRQGGTEAFF.

CDR3 nucleotides: TGCGCCAGCAGCGGGGACAGTAGTAGGGAGCAGTACTTC. Translated, it gives CASSGDSSREQYF. V usage is TRBV4-3 and J usage is TRBJ2-7; 7 bases agree with TRBD1. Germline lookup yields CDR1 LGHNA and CDR2 YSLEER. The CDR3 runs 13 residues. Trimming took 5 bases from V and 7 from J; bases not matched to a gene: 8.

In this sample, this clone turned up once. Here the CDR3 DNA reads TGCGCCAGCAGCTTTACGGGACAGACTGGAAACACCATATATTTT. Translating gives CASSFTGQTGNTIYF. The chain has TRBV5-1 and TRBJ1-3; 7 nucleotides align to TRBD1. V trimming: 2 bases; J trimming: 2 bases; junction bases outside the gene matches: 4. Germline V gene sequence: CDR1 SGHRS, CDR2 YFSETQ. The CDR3 covers 15 residues.

The rearrangement links TRBV24-1 to TRBJ2-7; 9 bases are shared with TRBD1. Germline V gives CDR1 KGHDR, CDR2 SFDVKD. The V segment lost 2 bases and the J segment 5 bases; nucleotides outside the gene matches: 9. This CDR3 region has 16 residues. The CDR3 sequence: CATSDSGQGAPDEQYF. The CDR3 coding sequence is TGTGCCACCAGTGATTCGGGACAGGGAGCACCCGACGAGCAGTACTTC.

This chain connects TRBV5-6 to TRBJ1-4; D is unresolved. The CDR3 length is 14 residues. Germline V gene lookup returns CDR1 SGHDT and CDR2 YYEEEE. The V end lost 6 bases, the J end lost 10 bases, and 19 bases lay between the germline ends. CDR3 DNA: TGTGCCAGCACCCCGCTTCCATCGTCGGTAAAACTGTTTTTT. This encodes CASTPLPSSVKLFF.

The chain recombines TRBV10-1 with TRBJ2-1; possibly TRBD2 for D (6 bases). Germline V gene data show CDR1 as WNHNN and CDR2 as SYGVQD (reference sequence). V dropped 4 bases and J dropped 7 bases, with 26 bases sitting between them. This CDR3 has 18 amino acids. The CDR3 region is CASSVGGARKVGGNEQFF. Here the CDR3 DNA reads TGCGCCAGCAGTGTAGGCGGGGCGCGGAAGGTTGGGGGAAATGAGCAGTTCTTC.

The chain joins TRBV5-1 to TRBJ1-6, with D tentatively TRBD1 (5 bases). The germline V gene has CDR1 SGHRS and CDR2 YFSETQ. V was pared by 3 bases and J by 7 bases, with 17 bases between. The CDR3 is 16 residues long. DNA of the CDR3: TGCGCCAGCAGCTCGCACTATGACAGAACGAATTCACCCCTCCACTTT. It specifies CASSSHYDRTNSPLHF.

This chain connects TRBV19 to TRBJ1-2; D is undetermined. This CDR3 region has 13 residues. Trimming took off 2 bases at V and 4 bases at J, with 8 bases between the two ends. Germline CDR1 is LNHDA and CDR2 is SQIVND (reference sequence). CDR3 in amino acids: CASSIWGGYGYTF. The CDR3 nucleotides are TGTGCCAGTAGTATATGGGGAGGCTATGGCTACACCTTC.

This chain uses TRBV3-1 (or the pseudogene TRBV3-2) with TRBJ1-6; D ambiguous. The CDR3 has 14 residues. Germline CDR1 is LGHDT and CDR2 is YNNKEL (reference sequence). V was clipped by 0 bases and J by 13 bases, with 13 bases between them. Written as DNA, the CDR3 is TGTGCCAGCAGCCAAGATACTCCCGGGGTCCCCCTCCACTTT. As protein: CASSQDTPGVPLHF.

V usage is TRBV27 and J usage is TRBJ2-5; the D is unclear. CDR1 and CDR2 (germline): MNHEY, SMNVEV (reference sequence). The CDR3 loop spans 12 amino acids. The ends were cut back, 5 bases at V and 4 bases at J, with 8 bases in the middle. Written as DNA, the CDR3 is TGTGCCAGCAGTGGCCCAGGAGAGACCCAGTACTTC. Residues: CASSGPGETQYF.

The chain recombines TRBV5-5 with TRBJ1-2; D is unresolved. Germline loops: CDR1 SGHKS, CDR2 YYEKEE (reference sequence). The CDR3 loop spans 14 amino acids. The V and J ends lost 4 bases and 8 bases respectively, with 18 bases between them. The CDR3, as DNA: TGTGCCAGCAGCCCCTTGACTAGGCTCAGCGGCTACACCTTC. It translates to CASSPLTRLSGYTF. The entire variable domain, with the rest obtained from reference TRBV5-5 and TRBJ1-2, is as follows: DAGVTQSPTHLIKTRGQQVTLRCSPISGHKSVSWYQQVLGQGPQFIFQYYEKEERGRGNFPDRFSARQFPNYSSELNVNALLLGDSALYLCASSPLTRLSGYTFGSGTRLTVV.

The V gene is TRBV6-1, the J gene TRBJ2-1; 7 bases align to TRBD1. Germline CDR1 MNHNS, CDR2 SASEGT. V lost 0 bases and J lost 2; bases outside the gene matches: 4. The CDR3 extends over 16 amino acids. CDR3 nucleotide sequence: TGTGCCAGCAGTGAAGCAAGGGGGCTGCCCTACAATGAGCAGTTCTTC. Translating gives CASSEARGLPYNEQFF.

V usage is TRBV28 and J usage is TRBJ2-7; TRBD1 aligns across 12 bases. The length of the CDR3 is 16 residues. The V gene end was trimmed by 5 bases and the J gene end by 4 bases; junction bases not matched to a gene: 9. Germline CDR1 and CDR2: MDHEN and SYDVKM. The CDR3 reads CASSAIPGQGAYEQYF. In DNA form, the CDR3 reads TGTGCCAGCAGTGCGATTCCGGGACAGGGGGCTTACGAGCAGTACTTC. The variable domain in full, with the rest retrieved from reference TRBV28 and TRBJ2-7, is DVKVTQSSRYLVKRTGEKVFLECVQDMDHENMFWYRQDPGLGLRLIYFSYDVKMKEKGDIPEGYSVSREKKERFSLILESASTNQTSMYLCASSAIPGQGAYEQYFGPGTRLTVT.

J is TRBJ2-1 and V is TRBV11-3, with a tentative D call TRBD2 (6 bases). This CDR3 has 14 residues. From germline, CDR1 is SGHNT and CDR2 YENEEA. V was clipped by 0 bases and J by 9 bases, with 12 bases between them. CDR3 in DNA: TGTGCCAGCAGCTTAGAGGAGGGTGTGACTGAGCAGTTCTTC. Protein: CASSLEEGVTEQFF.

The chain joins TRBV4-1 to TRBJ1-1; D uncertain. Germline loops: CDR1 MGHRA, CDR2 YSYEKL. The V and J ends lost 0 bases and 2 bases respectively, with 10 bases between them. The CDR3 contains 15 residues. In nucleotides, the CDR3 is TGCGCCAGCAGCCAAGACGTTACGGTAAACACTGAAGCTTTCTTT. Encoded protein: CASSQDVTVNTEAFF.

The chain combines TRBV6-4 with TRBJ2-1, with a possible D match to TRBD2 (7 bases). The CDR3 covers 18 residues. Trimming removed 4 bases from V and 2 bases from J, with 21 bases in between. Germline V gene sequence: CDR1 MRHNA, CDR2 SNTAGT. CDR3 region: CASSAGPGGGGAYNEQFF. As DNA, the CDR3 is TGTGCCAGCAGTGCAGGCCCCGGGGGCGGGGGCGCCTACAATGAGCAGTTCTTC.

V is TRBV19 and J is TRBJ2-5, with 7 positions matching TRBD2. This CDR3 has 15 residues. CDR1 and CDR2 from the germline V gene are LNHDA and SQIVND (reference sequence). Germline trimming cut 6 bases from V and 1 base from J; bases unmatched to any gene: 8. The CDR3 DNA follows: TGTGCCAGTAGGCTTAACGGGGGGTCCCAAGAGACCCAGTACTTC. Residues: CASRLNGGSQETQYF.